The 22 T cell receptor beta chains given below trace back to one sample, sequenced in a study of control samples from healthy donors and cancer patients. Only in-frame clones appear in the TCRdb table, and some are missing; sequencing was by immunoSEQ multiplex PCR. The sample lists some 140,000 clones, about 94% occurring once. The sequencing input was blood. The receptor source for this set is a man aged 40-50 years in good health.

This chain connects TRBV5-4 to TRBJ1-1; D call uncertain. Germline CDR1 and CDR2: SGHNT and YYREEE (reference sequence). This CDR3 comprises 15 residues. V was cut by 0 bases and J by 1 base, with 10 bases left in between. The CDR3 DNA follows: TGTGCCAGCAGCTTGGCGCCGGTAAAGAACACTGAAGCTTTCTTT. It translates to CASSLAPVKNTEAFF. The whole variable domain, remainder taken from reference TRBV5-4 and TRBJ1-1, is ETGVTQSPTHLIKTRGQQVTLRCSSQSGHNTVSWYQQALGQGPQFIFQYYREEENGRGNFPPRFSGLQFPNYSSELNVNALELDDSALYLCASSLAPVKNTEAFFGQGTRLTVV.

The V gene is TRBV9, the J gene TRBJ2-1; 15 nucleotides line up with TRBD2. CDR1 SGDLS and CDR2 YYNGEE come from the germline V gene. CDR3 length: 16 amino acids. V lost 4 bases, J lost 4 bases, and 3 bases stayed unmatched. CDR3: CASSFGLAGGYNEQFF. Here the CDR3 DNA reads TGTGCCAGCAGCTTCGGACTAGCGGGGGGGTACAATGAGCAGTTCTTC. Full variable domain (outside the CDR3, taken from reference TRBV9 and TRBJ2-1): DSGVTQTPKHLITATGQRVTLRCSPRSGDLSVYWYQQSLDQGLQFLIQYYNGEERAKGNILERFSAQQFPDLHSELNLSSLELGDSALYFCASSFGLAGGYNEQFFGPGTRLTVL.

In nucleotides, the CDR3 is TGTGCCAGCAGGAGACAGGGGAGACGGCGTGAAAAACTGTTTTTT. It codes for CASRRQGRRREKLFF. The J gene is TRBJ1-4, the V gene TRBV6-5; 8 nucleotides match TRBD1. The germline V gene encodes CDR1 MNHEY and CDR2 SVGAGI. CDR3 length: 15 amino acids. V shed 6 bases, J shed 7 bases, and the junction held 10 bases outside the gene matches.

In its sample, this clone was seen once. CDR3 nucleotide sequence: TGTGCCAGCAGCGGGGCAGGGGGCTTGGGAAACTATGGCTACACCTTC. Protein product: CASSGAGGLGNYGYTF. The V call is TRBV7-9, the J call TRBJ1-2; 8 bases are shared with TRBD1. CDR3 length equals 16 residues. CDR1 is SEHNR, CDR2 FQNEAQ, per germline (reference sequence). Trimming at V came to 5 bases and at J to 2 bases, leaving 10 bases not matched to a gene.

In this sample, this clone turned up a few times. This chain connects TRBV2 to TRBJ1-2, with 7 positions matching TRBD1. Germline lookup yields CDR1 SNHLY and CDR2 FYNNEI. With 3 bases clipped from V and 8 bases from J, the junction kept 6 bases outside the gene matches. This CDR3 contains 13 residues. The DNA for the CDR3 is TGTGCCAGCAGTGATCAGGGGGATGGGGGCTACACCTTC. Residues: CASSDQGDGGYTF.

CDR3 in DNA: TGTGCCACCAGCAGGGCCTTGCCTTGGGGTGAAAAACTGTTTTTT. Its protein product is CATSRALPWGEKLFF. The V and J genes are TRBV15 and TRBJ1-4; no clear D gene. V lost 3 bases to trimming and J lost 7 bases, with 15 bases between them. Germline loops: CDR1 LNHNV, CDR2 YYDKDF (reference sequence). The CDR3 is 15 amino acids.

The chain employs TRBV5-1 and TRBJ2-3, with D unclear. CDR3 length: 12 residues. CDR1 is SGHRS and CDR2 is YFSETQ in the germline V gene. The V end was cut by 6 bases, the J end by 6 bases, with 11 bases between. The CDR3 nucleotides read TGCGCCAGCACCCCAAATGGGGATACGCAGTATTTT. It encodes CASTPNGDTQYF.

The V call is TRBV7-2, the J call TRBJ2-2; TRBD2 matches 7 bases. Per germline, CDR1 SGHTA and CDR2 FQGNSA. J was trimmed by 0 bases and V by 5 bases; bases with no gene match: 12. There are 18 residues in the CDR3. DNA for the CDR3: TGTGCCAGCAGCAAAAAAGGAATAGCGGGTACGAACACCGGGGAGCTGTTTTTT. It yields the protein CASSKKGIAGTNTGELFF.

V gene TRBV6-2 or TRBV6-3 combines with J gene TRBJ1-6; D unresolved. The CDR3 is made up of 15 amino acids. V was trimmed by 6 bases and J by 0 bases, leaving 9 bases between them. Germline values: CDR1 MNHEY, CDR2 SVGEGT. The CDR3 loop is CASSNRSSYNSPLHF. In nucleotides, the CDR3 is TGTGCCAGCAGCAACAGAAGCTCCTATAATTCACCCCTCCACTTT.

The chain recombines TRBV7-2 with TRBJ2-1, with 9 bases that match TRBD2. CDR3 length equals 15 residues. The V and J ends lost 3 bases and 6 bases, in that order; junction bases with no gene match: 6. Per germline, CDR1 SGHTA and CDR2 FQGNSA. The CDR3 nucleotides read TGTGCCAGCAGCTTCTCGGCTAGCGGGGTCAATGAGCAGTTCTTC. Protein product: CASSFSASGVNEQFF.

The CDR3 loop is CASSPDGNSPLHF. In DNA form, the CDR3 reads TGTGCCAGCAGCCCGGACGGGAATTCACCCCTCCACTTT. The rearrangement uses TRBV6-5 and TRBJ1-6; unclear D gene. V lost 6 bases, J lost 7 bases, and 10 bases lay in between. The germline gives CDR1 MNHEY, CDR2 SVGAGI. The CDR3 length is 13 residues.

The chain carries TRBV5-1 and TRBJ1-2; no firm D call. Germline CDR1 SGHRS, CDR2 YFSETQ. The V gene lost 4 bases and the J gene lost 5 bases, with 15 bases spanning the gap. This CDR3 comprises 14 residues. CDR3 sequence: CASSSGEPGYGYTF. DNA of the CDR3: TGCGCCAGCAGCAGCGGCGAGCCCGGGTATGGCTACACCTTC.

This clone was counted once. The V call is TRBV21-1, the J call TRBJ1-1. TRBV21-1 is listed as a pseudogene. This CDR3 region has 14 residues. The CDR3 DNA reads TGTGCCAGCAGCAGGCACCCCGGGAACACTGAAGCTTTCTTT. It is translated as CASSRHPGNTEAFF.

This chain connects TRBV19 to TRBJ1-4; 9 nucleotides line up with TRBD1. Germline lookup yields CDR1 LNHDA and CDR2 SQIVND (reference sequence). The CDR3 extends over 16 amino acids. J gave up 8 bases and V 6 bases, and 13 bases lay outside the gene matches. The CDR3 sequence is CASSPGTGTLGEKLFF. DNA of the CDR3: TGTGCCAGTAGCCCCGGGACAGGGACCTTGGGCGAAAAACTGTTTTTT.

The chain links TRBV2 to TRBJ2-7; 10 nucleotides agree with TRBD2. The CDR3 spans 14 residues. J lost 3 bases, V lost 8 bases, and 7 bases had no gene match. Germline V gene data show CDR1 as SNHLY and CDR2 as FYNNEI. The DNA of the CDR3 is TGTGCCAGCTATTCTAGCGGGGGCCTCTACGAGCAGTACTTC. Residues: CASYSSGGLYEQYF. Full variable domain (outside the CDR3, taken from reference TRBV2 and TRBJ2-7): EPEVTQTPSHQVTQMGQEVILRCVPISNHLYFYWYRQILGQKVEFLVSFYNNEISEKSEIFDDQFSVERPDGSNFTLKIRSTKLEDSAMYFCASYSSGGLYEQYFGPGTRLTVT.

This chain connects TRBV21-1 to TRBJ1-2; TRBD1, the table's D call, lacks a check against the DNA. TRBV21-1 is a known pseudogene. This CDR3 comprises 17 residues. CDR3 residues: CASSKNYAWTVNYGYTF. The CDR3 DNA follows: TGTGCCAGCAGCAAAAACTATGCGTGGACAGTCAACTATGGCTACACCTTC.

The J gene is TRBJ1-6, the V gene TRBV30; D ambiguous. With 0 bases removed from V and 0 bases from J, the gap between germline ends came to 15 bases. The V gene's germline CDR1 is GTSNPN and CDR2 SVGIG (reference sequence). The CDR3 loop spans 18 amino acids. CDR3 nucleotide sequence: TGTGCCTGGAGTGTAGGTGTCAGCGCTAGCTCCTATAATTCACCCCTCCACTTT. This translates into CAWSVGVSASSYNSPLHF.

The genes are TRBV18 and TRBJ2-3; weak D call: TRBD2 (7 bases). The germline gives CDR1 KGHSH, CDR2 LQKENI. Trimming pared 2 bases from V and 2 bases from J, leaving 11 bases between. The CDR3 is 15 residues long. This CDR3 reads CASSPGGAATDTQYF. CDR3 DNA sequence: TGTGCCAGCTCACCAGGGGGGGCCGCCACAGATACGCAGTATTTT.

The chain couples TRBV14 to TRBJ1-1; the D is unclear. The ends were cut back, 3 bases at V and 5 bases at J, with 10 bases in the middle. There are 13 residues in the CDR3. The germline CDR1 and CDR2 sequences are SGHDN and FVKESK. This CDR3 is CASSHKKATEAFF. In nucleotides, the CDR3 is TGTGCCAGCAGCCATAAAAAAGCGACTGAAGCTTTCTTT.

The V call is TRBV7-3, the J call TRBJ1-1; D uncertain. There are 12 residues in the CDR3. With 5 bases removed from V and 8 bases from J, the gap between germline ends came to 12 bases. Germline values: CDR1 SGHTA, CDR2 FQGTGA. The CDR3 is CASSPRPGEAFF. Written as DNA, the CDR3 is TGTGCCAGCAGCCCCCGACCTGGCGAAGCTTTCTTT. Based on the CDR3 plus reference TRBV7-3 and TRBJ1-1, the full variable domain is GAGVSQTPSNKVTEKGKYVELRCDPISGHTALYWYRQSLGQGPEFLIYFQGTGAADDSGLPNDRFFAVRPEGSVSTLKIQRTERGDSAVYLCASSPRPGEAFFGQGTRLTVV.

The rearrangement links TRBV7-2 to TRBJ1-2, with D unresolved. CDR3 length: 13 residues. Trimming stripped 0 bases from V and 1 base from J, with 3 bases between. Germline CDR1 and CDR2: SGHTA and FQGNSA. CDR3 region: CASSLAVNYGYTF. The CDR3 nucleotides are TGTGCCAGCAGCTTAGCAGTTAACTATGGCTACACCTTC. Drawing the rest from reference TRBV7-2 and TRBJ1-2, the complete variable domain is GAGVSQSPSNKVTEKGKDVELRCDPISGHTALYWYRQSLGQGLEFLIYFQGNSAPDKSGLPSDRFSAERTGGSVSTLTIQRTQQEDSAVYLCASSLAVNYGYTFGSGTRLTVV.

The chain has TRBV5-6 and TRBJ2-7, with D hard to call. In germline, CDR1 is SGHDT, CDR2 YYEEEE. CDR3 length: 13 residues. V was cut by 3 bases and J by 7 bases, with 14 bases left in between. Here the CDR3 reads CASSWPRAEEQYF. DNA of the CDR3: TGTGCCAGCAGCTGGCCCAGAGCCGAAGAGCAGTACTTC.